The sequence of this T cell receptor (beta chain) was determined in a study of T cell responses to AZD1222 COVID-19 vaccine. Measured with immunoSEQ multiplex PCR; TCRdb has only the in-frame clones, and not every one. There are some 200,000 clones in the sample; approximately 91% occur only once, and around 3.7% lies in the top ten. Analyses pooled second doses at about 4 or about 12 weeks. This clonotype was obtained from an adult who received the AZD1222 COVID-19 vaccine. Sequencing used peripheral blood, obtained 28 days after the second AZD1222 dose.

The CDR3 DNA reads TGTGCCTGGAGTGTAGGGGGTAAACCATACGAGCAGTACTTC. It codes for CAWSVGGKPYEQYF. The V call is TRBV30, the J call TRBJ2-7, with D possibly TRBD1 on 6 matching bases. The CDR3 loop spans 14 amino acids. Germline V gene sequence: CDR1 GTSNPN, CDR2 SVGIG (reference sequence). The ends were cut back, 0 bases at V and 4 bases at J, with 13 bases in the middle.